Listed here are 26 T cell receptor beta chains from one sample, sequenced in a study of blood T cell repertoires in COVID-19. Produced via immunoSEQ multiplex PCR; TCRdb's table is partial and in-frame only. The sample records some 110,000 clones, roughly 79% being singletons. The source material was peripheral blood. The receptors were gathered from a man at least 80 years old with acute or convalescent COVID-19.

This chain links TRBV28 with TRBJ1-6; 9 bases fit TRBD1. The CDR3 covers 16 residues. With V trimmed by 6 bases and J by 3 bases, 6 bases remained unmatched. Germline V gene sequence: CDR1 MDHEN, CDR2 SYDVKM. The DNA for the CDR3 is TGTGCCAGCAGAAAGGGACAGGGCCTCTATAATTCACCCCTCCACTTT. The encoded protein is CASRKGQGLYNSPLHF.

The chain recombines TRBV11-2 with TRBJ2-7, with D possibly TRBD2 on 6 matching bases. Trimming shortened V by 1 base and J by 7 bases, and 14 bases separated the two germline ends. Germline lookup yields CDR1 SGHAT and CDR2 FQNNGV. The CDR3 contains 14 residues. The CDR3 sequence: CASSLGSSRGEQYF. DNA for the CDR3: TGTGCCAGCAGCTTAGGATCGTCCCGGGGGGAGCAGTACTTC. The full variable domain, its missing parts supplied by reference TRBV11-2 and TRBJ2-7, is EAGVAQSPRYKIIEKRQSVAFWCNPISGHATLYWYQQILGQGPKLLIQFQNNGVVDDSQLPKDRFSAERLKGVDSTLKIQPAKLEDSAVYLCASSLGSSRGEQYFGPGTRLTVT.

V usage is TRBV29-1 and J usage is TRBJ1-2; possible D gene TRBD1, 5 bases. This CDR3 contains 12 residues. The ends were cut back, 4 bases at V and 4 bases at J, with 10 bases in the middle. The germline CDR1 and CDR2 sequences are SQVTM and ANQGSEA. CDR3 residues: CSVVWGTYGYTF. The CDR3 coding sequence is TGCAGCGTTGTCTGGGGCACCTATGGCTACACCTTC.

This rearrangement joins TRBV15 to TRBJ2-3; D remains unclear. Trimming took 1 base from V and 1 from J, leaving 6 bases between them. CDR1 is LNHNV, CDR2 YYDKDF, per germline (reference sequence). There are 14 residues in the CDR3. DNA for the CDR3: TGTGCCACCAGCAGAGCGAGCGGCACAGATACGCAGTATTTT. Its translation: CATSRASGTDTQYF.

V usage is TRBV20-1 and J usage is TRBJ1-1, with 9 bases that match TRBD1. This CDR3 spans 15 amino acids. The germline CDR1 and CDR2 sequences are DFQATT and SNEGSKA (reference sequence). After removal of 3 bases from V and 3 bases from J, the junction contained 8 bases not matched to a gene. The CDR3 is CSASDPGQGHTEAFF. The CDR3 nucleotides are TGCAGTGCTAGTGATCCGGGACAGGGCCACACTGAAGCTTTCTTT.

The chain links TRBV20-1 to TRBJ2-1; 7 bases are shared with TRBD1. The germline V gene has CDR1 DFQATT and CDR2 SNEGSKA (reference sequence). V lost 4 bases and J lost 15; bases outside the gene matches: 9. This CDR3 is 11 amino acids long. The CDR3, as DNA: TGCAGTGCTAACGACAGAGGGGGCCGGTTCTTC. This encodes CSANDRGGRFF.

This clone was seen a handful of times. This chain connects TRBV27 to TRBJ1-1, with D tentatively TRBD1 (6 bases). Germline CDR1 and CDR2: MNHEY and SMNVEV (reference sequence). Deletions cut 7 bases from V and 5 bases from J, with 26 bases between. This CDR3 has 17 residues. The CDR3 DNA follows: TGTGCCAGCATCGCTCTTGGTATGGGGACACAACCTACTGAAGCTTTCTTT. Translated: CASIALGMGTQPTEAFF.

As DNA, the CDR3 is TGTGCCAGCAGTTTGAGGTACGAGCAGTACTTC. As protein: CASSLRYEQYF. This sequence joins TRBV6-2 or TRBV6-3 and TRBJ2-7; D call uncertain. Germline CDR1 is MNHEY and CDR2 is SVGEGT. Trimming removed 4 bases from V and 4 bases from J, with 5 bases in between. The CDR3 covers 11 residues.

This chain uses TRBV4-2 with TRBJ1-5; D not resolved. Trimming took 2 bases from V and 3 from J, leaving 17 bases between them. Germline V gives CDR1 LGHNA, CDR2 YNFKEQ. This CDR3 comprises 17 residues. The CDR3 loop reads CASSQLSGSDPNQPQHF. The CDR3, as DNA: TGTGCCAGCAGCCAACTATCCGGGTCCGACCCCAATCAGCCCCAGCATTTT.

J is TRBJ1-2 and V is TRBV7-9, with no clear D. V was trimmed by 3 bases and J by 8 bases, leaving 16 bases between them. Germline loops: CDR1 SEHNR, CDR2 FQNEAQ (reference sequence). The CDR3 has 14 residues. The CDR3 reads CASSFVAALKGYTF. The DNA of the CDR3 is TGTGCCAGCAGCTTTGTTGCGGCCTTAAAGGGCTACACCTTC. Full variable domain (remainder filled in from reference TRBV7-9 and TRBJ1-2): DTGVSQNPRHKITKRGQNVTFRCDPISEHNRLYWYRQTLGQGPEFLTYFQNEAQLEKSRLLSDRFSAERPKGSFSTLEIQRTEQGDSAMYLCASSFVAALKGYTFGSGTRLTVV.

CDR3 residues: CASSVGADSPLHF. The CDR3 nucleotides are TGTGCCAGCAGCGTAGGAGCTGATTCACCCCTCCACTTT. The chain uses TRBV9 and TRBJ1-6; D remains ambiguous. CDR3 length equals 13 residues. V was clipped by 0 bases and J by 8 bases, with 6 bases between them. Germline V gene sequence: CDR1 SGDLS, CDR2 YYNGEE. Looking up the rest from reference TRBV9 and TRBJ1-6 gives the full variable domain: DSGVTQTPKHLITATGQRVTLRCSPRSGDLSVYWYQQSLDQGLQFLIQYYNGEERAKGNILERFSAQQFPDLHSELNLSSLELGDSALYFCASSVGADSPLHFGNGTRLTVT.

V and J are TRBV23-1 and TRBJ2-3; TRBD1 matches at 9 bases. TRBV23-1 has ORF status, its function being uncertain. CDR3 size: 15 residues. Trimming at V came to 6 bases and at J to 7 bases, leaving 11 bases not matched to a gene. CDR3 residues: CASSDRDREPNTQYF. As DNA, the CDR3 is TGCGCCAGCAGCGACCGGGACAGGGAGCCAAATACGCAGTATTTT.

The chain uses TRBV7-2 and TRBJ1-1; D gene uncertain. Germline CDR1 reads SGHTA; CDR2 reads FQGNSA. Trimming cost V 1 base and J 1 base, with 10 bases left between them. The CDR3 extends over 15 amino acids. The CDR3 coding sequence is TGTGCCAGCAGCTTAGTTGCAGGTACGAACACTGAAGCTTTCTTT. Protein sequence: CASSLVAGTNTEAFF.

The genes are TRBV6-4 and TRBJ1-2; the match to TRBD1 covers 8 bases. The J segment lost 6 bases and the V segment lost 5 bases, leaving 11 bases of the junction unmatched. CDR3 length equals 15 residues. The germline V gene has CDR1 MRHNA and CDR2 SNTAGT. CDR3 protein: CASSPGATGVDGYTF. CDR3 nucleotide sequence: TGTGCCAGCAGTCCAGGGGCGACAGGGGTAGATGGCTACACCTTC.

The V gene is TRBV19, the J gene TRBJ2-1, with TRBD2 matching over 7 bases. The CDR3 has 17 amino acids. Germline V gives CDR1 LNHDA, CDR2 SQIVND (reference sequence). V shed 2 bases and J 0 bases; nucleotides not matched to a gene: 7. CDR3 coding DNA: TGTGCCAGTAGTATATTCTCTAGCGGATTCTCCTACAATGAGCAGTTCTTC. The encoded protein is CASSIFSSGFSYNEQFF. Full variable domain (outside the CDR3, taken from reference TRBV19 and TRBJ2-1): DGGITQSPKYLFRKEGQNVTLSCEQNLNHDAMYWYRQDPGQGLRLIYYSQIVNDFQKGDIAEGYSVSREKKESFPLTVTSAQKNPTAFYLCASSIFSSGFSYNEQFFGPGTRLTVL.

CDR3 amino acids: CASSGEGLAGGRETQYF. The CDR3 nucleotides read TGCGCCAGCAGTGGCGAGGGACTAGCGGGAGGACGAGAGACCCAGTACTTC. The gene calls are TRBV10-1 and TRBJ2-5, with TRBD2 identical over 15 bases. Germline lookup yields CDR1 WNHNN and CDR2 SYGVQD (reference sequence). This CDR3 region has 17 residues. V gave up 4 bases and J gave up 4 bases; unmatched junction bases: 7.

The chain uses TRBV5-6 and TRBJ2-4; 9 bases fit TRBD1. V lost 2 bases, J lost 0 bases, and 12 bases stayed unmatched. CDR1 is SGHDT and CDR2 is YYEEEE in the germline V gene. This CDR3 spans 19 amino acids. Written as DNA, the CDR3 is TGTGCCAGCAGCTTCAGTAGACAGGGGGGGACTACAGCCAAAAACATTCAGTACTTC. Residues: CASSFSRQGGTTAKNIQYF.

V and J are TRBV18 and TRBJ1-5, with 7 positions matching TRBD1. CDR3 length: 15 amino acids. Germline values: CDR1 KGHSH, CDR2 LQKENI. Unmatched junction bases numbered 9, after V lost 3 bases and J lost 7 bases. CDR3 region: CASSPQGVNGQPQHF. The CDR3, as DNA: TGTGCCAGCTCACCGCAGGGGGTTAACGGGCAGCCCCAGCATTTT.

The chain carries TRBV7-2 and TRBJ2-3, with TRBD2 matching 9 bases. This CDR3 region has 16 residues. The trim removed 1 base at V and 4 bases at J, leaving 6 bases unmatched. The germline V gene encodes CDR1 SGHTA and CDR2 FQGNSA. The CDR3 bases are TGTGCCAGCAGCTTAGTTGGTAGCGGGAGCTCAGATACGCAGTATTTT. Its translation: CASSLVGSGSSDTQYF.

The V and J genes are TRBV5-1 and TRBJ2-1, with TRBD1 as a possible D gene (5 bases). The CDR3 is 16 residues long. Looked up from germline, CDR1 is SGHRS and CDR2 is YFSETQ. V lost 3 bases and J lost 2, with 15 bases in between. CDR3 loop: CASSSATVIPYNEQFF. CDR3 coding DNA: TGCGCCAGCAGCTCAGCGACAGTGATACCCTACAATGAGCAGTTCTTC.

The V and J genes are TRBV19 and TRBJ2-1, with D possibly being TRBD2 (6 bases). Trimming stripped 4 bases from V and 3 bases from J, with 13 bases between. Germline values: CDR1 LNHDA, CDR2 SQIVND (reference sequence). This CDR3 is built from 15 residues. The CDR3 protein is CASSNERRGYNEQFF. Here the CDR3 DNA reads TGTGCCAGTAGTAACGAGCGGAGGGGCTACAATGAGCAGTTCTTC.

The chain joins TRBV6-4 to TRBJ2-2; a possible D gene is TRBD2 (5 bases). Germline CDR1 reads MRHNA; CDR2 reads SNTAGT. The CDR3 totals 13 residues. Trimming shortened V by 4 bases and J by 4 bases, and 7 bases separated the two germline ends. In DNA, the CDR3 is TGTGCCAGCAGTGCCACTAGCACCGGGGAGCTGTTTTTT. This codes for CASSATSTGELFF.

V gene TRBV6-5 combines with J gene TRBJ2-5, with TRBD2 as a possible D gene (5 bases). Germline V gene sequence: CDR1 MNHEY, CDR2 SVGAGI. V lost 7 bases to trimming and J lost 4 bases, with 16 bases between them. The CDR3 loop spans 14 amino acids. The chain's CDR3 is CASNLLVGRETQYF. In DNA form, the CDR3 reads TGTGCCAGCAACCTTCTAGTGGGGAGAGAGACCCAGTACTTC.

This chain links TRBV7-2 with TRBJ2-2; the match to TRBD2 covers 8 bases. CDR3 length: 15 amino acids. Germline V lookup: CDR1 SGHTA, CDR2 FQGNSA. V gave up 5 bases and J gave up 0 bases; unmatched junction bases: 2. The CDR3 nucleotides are TGTGCCAGCAGCCGCGGGAGGCCGAACACCGGGGAGCTGTTTTTT. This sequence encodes CASSRGRPNTGELFF.

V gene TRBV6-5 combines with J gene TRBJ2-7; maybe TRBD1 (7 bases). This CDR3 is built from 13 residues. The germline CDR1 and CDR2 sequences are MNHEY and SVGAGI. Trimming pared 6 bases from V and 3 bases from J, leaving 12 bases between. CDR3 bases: TGTGCCAGCAGGGGGGGACAGAGCTACGAGCAGTACTTC. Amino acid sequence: CASRGGQSYEQYF.

DNA of the CDR3: TGTGCCAGCAGTTCCTATTTGTCAGGGGGGACAGATACGCAGTATTTT. Translation: CASSSYLSGGTDTQYF. J is TRBJ2-3 and V is TRBV28; D possibly corresponds to TRBD1 (7 bases). The CDR3 is 16 amino acids. V lost 4 bases to trimming and J lost 3 bases, with 17 bases between them. CDR1 and CDR2 (germline): MDHEN, SYDVKM.